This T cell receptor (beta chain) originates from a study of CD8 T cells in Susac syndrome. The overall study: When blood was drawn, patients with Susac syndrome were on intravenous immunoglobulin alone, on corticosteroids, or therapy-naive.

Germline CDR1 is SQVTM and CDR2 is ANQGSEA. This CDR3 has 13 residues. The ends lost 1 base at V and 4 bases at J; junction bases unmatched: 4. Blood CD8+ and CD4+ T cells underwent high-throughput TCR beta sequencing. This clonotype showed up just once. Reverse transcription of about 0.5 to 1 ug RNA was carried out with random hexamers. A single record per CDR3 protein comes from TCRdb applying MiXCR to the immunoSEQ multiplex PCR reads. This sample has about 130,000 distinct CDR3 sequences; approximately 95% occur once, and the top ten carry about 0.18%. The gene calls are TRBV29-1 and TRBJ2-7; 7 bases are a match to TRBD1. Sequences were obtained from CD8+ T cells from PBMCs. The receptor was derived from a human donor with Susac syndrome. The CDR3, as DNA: TGCAGCGTTGAAGGGGACAGTACTTACGAGCAGTACTTC. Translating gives CSVEGDSTYEQYF.